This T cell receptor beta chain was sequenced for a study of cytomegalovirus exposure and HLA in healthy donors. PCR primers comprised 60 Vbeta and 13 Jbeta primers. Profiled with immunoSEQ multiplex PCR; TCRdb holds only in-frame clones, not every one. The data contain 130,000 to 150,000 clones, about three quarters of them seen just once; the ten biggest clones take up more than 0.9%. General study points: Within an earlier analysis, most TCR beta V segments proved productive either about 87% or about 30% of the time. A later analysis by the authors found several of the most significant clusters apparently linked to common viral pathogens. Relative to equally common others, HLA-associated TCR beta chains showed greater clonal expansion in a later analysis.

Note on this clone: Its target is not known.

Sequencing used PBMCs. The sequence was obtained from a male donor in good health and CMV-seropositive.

DNA of the CDR3: TGCGCCAGCAGCCAAGTTGGGCTAGCTGCAGATACGCAGTATTTT. This translates into CASSQVGLAADTQYF. The V gene is TRBV4-1, the J gene TRBJ2-3; D may be TRBD2 (5 bases). V gave up 1 base and J gave up 4 bases, with 12 bases separating them. The CDR3 is made up of 15 amino acids. Germline V gene data show CDR1 as MGHRA and CDR2 as YSYEKL.